Presented here are 27 T cell receptor beta chains from one specimen sequenced in a study of tissue T cells after allogeneic stem cell transplantation. The assay was immunoSEQ multiplex PCR, and TCRdb's table has in-frame clones only and misses some. The sample includes over 7,500 clones, 45% of them seen just once. Time point defined: mouse harvest day 7 after allogeneic transplant. Tail vein injection delivered 10^7 T-cell-depleted bone marrow cells and 10^6 splenic CD5+ T cells. Specimen: gut tissue. The receptor set was obtained from a female BALB/c mouse given C57BL/6 T cells with graft-versus-host disease after an allogeneic hematopoietic cell transplant.

As for this clone: Any gene name here is a mouse gene name. The CDR3 sequence: CSSSLNNAETLYF. The sequenced CDR3 bases are TGCTCCAGCAGTCTCAACAATGCAGAAACGCTGTAT. This chain uses TRBV23 with TRBJ2-3; the listed D gene, TRBD1, was not tested against the DNA. The CDR3 goes on 1 residue after the read ends, and that part is filled in from the germline J gene. CDR1 is KGHTA, CDR2 FQNQQP, per germline. The CDR3 runs 13 residues.

In this sample, this clone is medium-sized (0.01 to 0.1%). Germline and genes here are mouse. The sequence runs out 1 residue before the end of the CDR3; the remainder is reconstructed from the germline J gene. This rearrangement joins TRBV17 to TRBJ2-7; 7 positions agree with TRBD1. This CDR3 has 14 amino acids. V trimming: 0 bases; J trimming: 7 bases; junction bases outside the gene matches: 6. Germline V lookup: CDR1 MNHDT, CDR2 YYDKIL. CDR3: CASSRERQGLEQYF. The CDR3 bases that were read are TGTGCTAGCAGTAGAGAACGACAGGGTTTGGAACAGTAC.

Comments on this clone: The gene names here belong to mouse. With the read ending 1 residue before the CDR3 end, the germline J gene is used to fill in that end. The rearrangement links TRBV3 to TRBJ2-5; D may match TRBD1 or TRBD2 (5 bases each). Germline loops: CDR1 SNHLY, CDR2 FYNGKV (reference sequence). The germline V and J ends were trimmed by 1 base and 6 bases, with 5 bases remaining between them. This CDR3 spans 12 amino acids. The CDR3 is CASSLGGDTQYF. CDR3 bases read: TGTGCCAGCAGCTTAGGGGGGGACACCCAGTAC. Based on the CDR3 plus reference TRBV3 and TRBJ2-5, the full variable domain is GPKVLQIPSHQIIDMGQMVTLNCDPVSNHLYFYWYKQILGQQMEFLVNFYNGKVMEKSKLFKDQFSVERPDGSYFTLKIQPTALEDSAVYFCASSLGGDTQYFGPGTRLLVL.

Of note for this clone: Gene and germline names: mouse. The read halts 1 residue ahead of the CDR3 end, with the missing end drawn from the germline J gene. The chain is built from TRBV12-1 and TRBJ2-4; possibly TRBD1 or TRBD2 for D (5 bases each). The CDR3 is 13 residues long. Deletions cut 6 bases from V and 3 bases from J, with 12 bases between. Looked up from germline, CDR1 is SGHSN and CDR2 is HYEKVE. The covered CDR3 bases are TGTGCCAGCCCTCCGGGGCGGCAAAACACCTTGTAC. Encoded protein: CASPPGRQNTLY. The entire CDR3 reads CASPPGRQNTLYF.

A note on this clone: Gene names follow the mouse nomenclature. The read falls 1 residue short of the CDR3 end, and the missing part is taken from the germline J gene. V is TRBV26 and J is TRBJ1-6; D may be TRBD1 (6 bases). TRBJ1-6 has ORF status, its function being uncertain. The CDR3 length is 15 residues. Per germline, CDR1 KGHPV and CDR2 FQNQEV (reference sequence). Trimming stripped 4 bases from V and 3 bases from J, with 10 bases between. The sequenced part of the CDR3 DNA is TGTGCCAGCAGTCCCTCGGACAGCTATAATTCGCCCCTCTAC. Its translation is CASSPSDSYNSPLY. The CDR3 in full is CASSPSDSYNSPLYF.

About this clone itself: The gene names here belong to mouse. The sequence runs out 1 residue before the end of the CDR3; the remainder is reconstructed from the germline J gene. The chain joins TRBV15 to TRBJ1-6; 8 bases line up with TRBD1. TRBJ1-6 has ORF status, its function being uncertain. Trimming at V came to 6 bases and at J to 6 bases, leaving 1 base not matched to a gene. This CDR3 contains 13 residues. Germline V gives CDR1 SGHND, CDR2 FRSKSL. Incomplete CDR3 DNA: TGTGCCAGCAGGACAGGGGCTAATTCGCCCCTCTAC. It codes for CASRTGANSPLY. The entire CDR3 is CASRTGANSPLYF.

As to this clone: The germline and genes are mouse ones. The read ends 1 residue shy of where the CDR3 ends; the end is completed using the germline J gene. This chain joins TRBV26 and TRBJ1-1; D is ambiguous. This CDR3 has 13 residues. CDR1 is KGHPV and CDR2 is FQNQEV in the germline V gene (reference sequence). Trimming shortened V by 2 bases and J by 1 base, and 5 bases separated the two germline ends. CDR3 amino acids: CASSLPGNTEVFF. CDR3 DNA (partial): TGTGCCAGCAGTCTGCCAGGGAACACAGAAGTCTTC.

With regard to this clone: The gene names here belong to mouse. The read falls 1 residue short of the CDR3 end, and the missing part is taken from the germline J gene. The chain recombines TRBV5 with TRBJ1-4; 7 bases agree with TRBD1. After removal of 0 bases from V and 0 bases from J, the junction contained 1 base not matched to a gene. Germline loops: CDR1 LGHNA, CDR2 YNLKQL (reference sequence). The CDR3 sequence is 16 residues long. The CDR3 here is CASSQEQGLSNERLFF. Partial CDR3 DNA: TGTGCCAGCAGCCAAGAACAGGGGCTTTCCAACGAAAGATTATTT.

Remarks on this clone: Mouse gene names and germline throughout. With the read ending 1 residue before the CDR3 end, the germline J gene is used to fill in that end. The rearrangement uses TRBV13-2 and TRBJ2-4; 8 positions match TRBD2. This CDR3 spans 17 amino acids. From germline, CDR1 is NNHNN and CDR2 SYGAGS (reference sequence). The V and J ends lost 0 bases and 1 base, in that order; junction bases with no gene match: 7. CDR3 DNA (partial): TGTGCCAGCGGTGATGCGCTGGGGGGAGTGGGTCAAAACACCTTGTAC. This encodes CASGDALGGVGQNTLY. The full-length CDR3 reads as CASGDALGGVGQNTLYF.

This clone was observed a few times. Mouse gene names and germline throughout. Read sequence stops 1 residue before the CDR3 end, and the germline J gene provides the missing end. The chain couples TRBV14 to TRBJ1-1, with a weak D call TRBD1 (5 bases). This CDR3 region has 14 residues. V gave up 2 bases and J gave up 0 bases, with 8 bases separating them. The germline V gene has CDR1 SGHDT and CDR2 FRDEAV. The DNA read from the CDR3 is TGTGCCAGCAGTTTGGGGGGACCAAACACAGAAGTCTTC. Its protein product is CASSLGGPNTEVF. In full, the CDR3 reads CASSLGGPNTEVFF.

Of note for this clone: Gene names refer to mouse genes. Coverage ceases 1 residue before the CDR3 finishes, and the germline J gene fills in the end. This chain uses TRBV3 with TRBJ2-4, with 8 bases lining up with TRBD2. Germline V gene lookup returns CDR1 SNHLY and CDR2 FYNGKV (reference sequence). CDR3 length equals 16 residues. With V trimmed by 1 base and J by 0 bases, 3 bases remained unmatched. The CDR3 reads CASSLGLGGSQNTLYF. The covered CDR3 bases are TGTGCCAGCAGCTTAGGGCTGGGGGGAAGTCAAAACACCTTGTAC.

This clone showed up just a few times. The gene names given are mouse names. The CDR3 extends 1 residue past the end of the read, so its final part is completed from the germline J gene. J is TRBJ2-7 and V is TRBV19, with D possibly being TRBD1 (6 bases). Germline V gene sequence: CDR1 FNHDT, CDR2 SITEND (reference sequence). V lost 3 bases to trimming and J lost 2 bases, with 9 bases between them. The CDR3 spans 13 residues. The CDR3 region is CASSRGHTYEQYF. The DNA read from the CDR3 is TGTGCCAGCAGTAGGGGACATACCTATGAACAGTAC. Complete variable domain (other parts from reference TRBV19 and TRBJ2-7): GGIITQTPKFLIGQEGQKLTLKCQQNFNHDTMYWYRQDSGKGLRLIYYSITENDLQKGDLSEGYDASREKKSSFSLTVTSAQKNEMAVFLCASSRGHTYEQYFGPGTRLTVL.

With regard to this clone: Any gene name here is a mouse gene name. The CDR3 bases that were read are TGTGCCAGCAGTTTAGCGTGGGGGCAGGTCTTC. Protein: CASSLAWGQVF. The whole CDR3 region reads CASSLAWGQVFF. The V and J genes are TRBV15 and TRBJ1-1; D might be TRBD1 (6 bases). The sequenced fragment ends 1 residue before the CDR3 boundary, so the rest is inferred from the germline J gene. Germline lookup yields CDR1 SGHND and CDR2 FRSKSL. This CDR3 spans 12 amino acids. V was cut by 0 bases and J by 11 bases, with 10 bases left in between.

A word on this clone: Gene names are the mouse ones. Read coverage stops 1 residue before the CDR3 terminus; the germline J gene supplies the remainder. J is TRBJ2-5 and V is TRBV2, with unresolved D. CDR3 length equals 14 residues. The V end lost 0 bases, the J end lost 4 bases, and 8 bases lay between the germline ends. Germline loops: CDR1 LGHNA, CDR2 YSYQKL. CDR3 residues: CASSQENSKDTQYF. The part of the CDR3 DNA that was read is TGTGCCAGCAGCCAAGAGAACAGCAAAGACACCCAGTAC.

Of note for this clone: Gene names denote mouse genes. The sequenced fragment ends 1 residue before the CDR3 boundary, so the rest is inferred from the germline J gene. The chain joins TRBV23 to TRBJ1-3. Germline V CDR1 and CDR2: KGHTA, FQNQQP. The length of the CDR3 is 15 residues. CDR3 protein: CSSSQFPGSGNTLYF. Partial CDR3 DNA: TGCTCCAGCAGTCAATTTCCGGGATCTGGAAATACGCTCTAT.

About this clone itself: Mouse names are used for the genes. The read ends 1 residue before the CDR3 terminus; that terminus is restored from the germline J gene. V gene TRBV16 combines with J gene TRBJ1-4; maybe TRBD1 (6 bases). The germline V and J ends were trimmed by 5 bases and 4 bases, with 11 bases remaining between them. Germline V gene lookup returns CDR1 SGHSA and CDR2 FRNQAP. The CDR3 has 14 amino acids. The CDR3 loop reads CASSPGQVNERLFF. The CDR3 DNA, read in part, is TGTGCAAGCAGCCCGGGACAAGTCAACGAAAGATTATTT. The complete variable domain, with remaining parts taken from reference TRBV16 and TRBJ1-4, reads NAGVIQTPRHKVTGKGQEATLWCEPISGHSAVFWYRQTIVQGLEFLTYFRNQAPIDDSGMPKERFSAQMPNQSHSTLKIQSTQPQDSAVYLCASSPGQVNERLFFGHGTKLSVL.

On this clone itself: Genes here carry mouse names. The read falls 1 residue short of the CDR3 end, and the missing part is taken from the germline J gene. The chain uses TRBV26 and TRBJ2-7, with D maybe TRBD2 (7 bases). CDR3 size: 12 residues. Germline values: CDR1 KGHPV, CDR2 FQNQEV (reference sequence). Trimming removed 7 bases from V and 4 bases from J, with 11 bases in between. The CDR3 loop reads CASMGGPYEQYF. The CDR3 bases that were read are TGTGCCAGCATGGGGGGCCCTTATGAACAGTAC.

This clone was detected a few times. Gene names are the mouse ones. Read data end 1 residue before the CDR3 end; the end is taken from the germline J gene. This sample includes further DNA sequences coding for the same CDR3. The chain is built from TRBV26 and TRBJ2-5, with no clear D. Trimming pared 3 bases from V and 0 bases from J, leaving 4 bases between. The CDR3 consists of 13 residues. Germline CDR1 reads KGHPV; CDR2 reads FQNQEV (reference sequence). CDR3: CASSLGNQDTQYF. CDR3 DNA (partial): TGTGCCAGCAGTCTCGGGAACCAAGACACCCAGTAC.

On this clone: Genes and germline are mouse. The read is 1 residue too short to cover the CDR3 end, so that end is filled in from the germline J gene. V and J are TRBV26 and TRBJ2-3; D gene ambiguous. The V gene lost 4 bases and the J gene lost 0 bases, with 5 bases spanning the gap. CDR3 length: 13 residues. Germline CDR1 and CDR2: KGHPV and FQNQEV (reference sequence). CDR3 DNA, as far as it was read: TGTGCCAGCAGTCAGGGTAGTGCAGAAACGCTGTAT. Its protein product is CASSQGSAETLY. The entire CDR3 protein reads CASSQGSAETLYF.

Remarks on this clone: Mouse gene names and germline throughout. The read stops 1 residue short of the end of the CDR3; the missing end is completed from the germline J gene. V is TRBV13-2 and J is TRBJ1-4, with D possibly matching TRBD1 (5 bases). The ends were cut back, 1 base at V and 3 bases at J, with 10 bases in the middle. This CDR3 has 15 amino acids. Germline CDR1 is NNHNN and CDR2 is SYGAGS (reference sequence). CDR3 sequence reads: CASGDRGPTNERLFF. Partial CDR3 DNA: TGTGCCAGCGGTGATAGGGGACCTACCAACGAAAGATTATTT.

With respect to this clone: Germline and genes here are mouse. The sequence runs out 1 residue before the end of the CDR3; the remainder is reconstructed from the germline J gene. The chain uses TRBV16 and TRBJ1-1, with no clear D. Germline loops: CDR1 SGHSA, CDR2 FRNQAP. V was pared by 0 bases and J by 0 bases, with 2 bases between. This CDR3 is 13 amino acids long. The CDR3 loop reads CASSLDANTEVFF. CDR3 DNA, as far as it was read: TGTGCAAGCAGCTTAGATGCAAACACAGAAGTCTTC.

A few counts support this clone. Each gene name is a mouse one. The read is 1 residue too short to cover the CDR3 end, so that end is filled in from the germline J gene. This chain joins TRBV13-1 and TRBJ2-7; D remains unclear. The CDR3 length is 11 residues. V lost 2 bases, J lost 3 bases, and 3 bases lay in between. Per germline, CDR1 NSHNY and CDR2 SYGAGN. The CDR3 sequence: CASSENYEQYF. Partial CDR3 DNA: TGTGCCAGCAGTGAGAACTATGAACAGTAC.

Turning to this clone: Germline and genes here are mouse. The DNA ends 1 residue before the CDR3 does, and the rest of the CDR3 is filled in from the germline J gene. The gene calls are TRBV26 and TRBJ2-5, with 9 bases lining up with TRBD1. This CDR3 region has 13 residues. CDR1 and CDR2 from the germline V gene are KGHPV and FQNQEV (reference sequence). The ends lost 4 bases at V and 4 bases at J; junction bases unmatched: 0. CDR3 DNA, as far as it was read: TGTGCCAGCAGTCGGACAGGGGAAGACACCCAGTAC. This gives the protein CASSRTGEDTQY. Given in full, the CDR3 is CASSRTGEDTQYF.

As for this clone: Genes and germline are mouse. The CDR3 end falls 1 residue outside the read, so it is completed with the germline J gene. V usage is TRBV24 and J usage is TRBJ1-1, with a possible D match to TRBD1 (5 bases). This CDR3 comprises 14 residues. Germline V gene lookup returns CDR1 KGHTA and CDR2 FRNEEI. V shed 4 bases and J shed 0 bases, with 9 bases lying between them. The sequenced CDR3 bases are TGTGCCAGCAGTCCCCAGGGTGCAAACACAGAAGTCTTC. As protein: CASSPQGANTEVF. From start to end, the CDR3 is CASSPQGANTEVFF.

This clone is termed medium-sized (0.01 to 0.1%). Genes and germline are mouse. The read ends 1 residue early relative to the CDR3; the germline J gene fills the gap. The chain recombines TRBV1 with TRBJ2-2; TRBD1 is a possible D gene (5 bases). This CDR3 has 14 amino acids. Trimming left V 3 bases short and J 1 base short, with 6 bases between. Germline V gene sequence: CDR1 NSQYPW, CDR2 LRSPGD (reference sequence). This CDR3 is CTCSAGQNTGQLYF. The part of the CDR3 DNA that was read is TGCACCTGCAGTGCCGGACAAAACACCGGGCAGCTCTAC.

In regard to this clone: Mouse names are used for the genes. The read ends 1 residue before the CDR3 terminus; that terminus is restored from the germline J gene. The chain combines TRBV12-1 with TRBJ2-4; possible D gene TRBD2, 6 bases. V shed 0 bases and J shed 2 bases, with 8 bases lying between them. The CDR3 extends over 14 amino acids. Germline CDR1 SGHSN, CDR2 HYEKVE. CDR3 sequence: CASSLWGTQNTLYF. The CDR3 DNA, read in part, is TGTGCCAGCTCTCTCTGGGGGACTCAAAACACCTTGTAC.

As concerns this clone: Mouse gene names and germline throughout. Read data end 1 residue before the CDR3 end; the end is taken from the germline J gene. This chain links TRBV26 with TRBJ2-7; 7 bases align to TRBD1. CDR1 and CDR2 from the germline V gene are KGHPV and FQNQEV (reference sequence). Germline trimming cut 6 bases from V and 0 bases from J; bases unmatched to any gene: 5. The CDR3 spans 14 residues. CDR3 amino acids: CASSLGQASYEQYF. Incomplete CDR3 DNA: TGTGCCAGCAGCCTCGGACAGGCCTCCTATGAACAGTAC.